This record covers a single T cell receptor beta chain. No cognate antigen has been identified for it. No much larger clone exists at a distance of one base, and base qualities are not known. These data originate in a study of T cell repertoires in aging, cancer and after chemotherapy (dated by TCRdb to the late 2010s). Background on the whole study: The donors fell into six age groups ranging from 30 or younger to 70 or older, and each group had at least three individuals. In the hematological group, paired pre- and post-chemotherapy samples were obtained from chronic lymphocytic leukemia patients treated with fludarabine- or bendamustine-based regimens. Millions of TCR reads were contained in the full dataset. The study profiled peripheral blood TCR beta repertoires from healthy donors and cancer patients to examine immunoaging and T cell reconstitution after chemotherapy. The cohort comprised 200 to 250 cancer patients, 94 with hematological and approximately 120 with solid cancers, plus 95 healthy donors as a reference group. The full study reports these points: Lymphoid organ infiltration was present in hematological cancer patients, and this infiltration may itself impair thymic emigration or peripheral T cell expansion. According to the authors, the repertoire data do not allow conclusions to be drawn about immunological memory after chemotherapy. In both cancer cohorts, median generation probability rose over the chemotherapy interval, which suggests that the repertoire was reconstituted through rebound thymic output. Significantly lower blood TCR diversity and higher clonality were observed in untreated patients with hematological or solid cancers than in age-matched healthy donors. Declining TCR diversity with age in healthy donors was mainly explained by loss of richness; in cancer patients, loss of evenness also contributed.

TCR beta rearrangements were amplified from genomic DNA isolated from peripheral blood, not from sorted cells or RNA. Multiplex touch-down PCR with a mixed TRB-A/B primer pool was used to amplify rearranged TRB sequences covering the V, D and J segments. Illumina adapters and sample indices were attached to the amplicons through two consecutive PCR reactions run with Phusion HS II polymerase. After gel purification with the NucleoSpin Gel and PCR Clean-up kit, the amplicons were checked using Qubit and an Agilent 2100 Bioanalyzer. The libraries were sequenced on an Illumina MiSeq with 600-cycle, single-indexed, paired-end runs. The authors' analysis ran thus. Processing of the TRB sequences was carried out with MiXCR versions 2.12 and 3.0.5. A clone was defined as each unique CDR3 nucleotide sequence, and only productive sequences supported by at least two reads were kept. Repertoire metrics included Shannon diversity, evenness, clonality (one minus evenness), and alpha-parameterized diversity profiles from alpha 0 to 5. Generation probabilities of clones in paired pre- and post-chemotherapy samples were computed with the IGoR algorithm. The raw public reads went through TCRdb reprocessing: fastp at Q25, MiXCR clone calling, in-frame beta chains kept. Each entry merges the rows of one CDR3 protein and shows their most common DNA and genes. For this entry, the V and J calls and clone size follow TCRdb and not the study's own pipeline. The sample table lists about 5,300 distinct CDR3 sequences, 40% to 55% of them with a count of one. About 6.8% of the sample is in the top ten clones.

Sequences were obtained from blood. This TCR was sampled from a human donor with a blood cancer.

DNA sequence: TGTGCCAGCAGCCAGGGGTCCGCCGGCTCTGGAAACACCATATATTTT. Translated, this is CASSQGSAGSGNTIYF. The sequence is built from TRBV5-4 and TRBJ1-3; a weak D assignment points to TRBD1 (6 bases agree). Taken from the germline V gene (reference sequence), the CDR1 and CDR2 loops are SGHNT and YYREEE. V is cut by 4 bases and J by 0 bases, and the space between the germline ends is 14 bases. The CDR3, cysteine through phenylalanine, is 16 amino acids long. The sequence is cut down to CDR3 DNA, 48 bases in frame from base 1.